This T cell receptor beta chain appears in the sequencing data of a study of blood T cell repertoires in COVID-19. The germline CDR1 and CDR2 sequences are SGHAT and FQNNGV. The CDR3 contains 15 residues. V lost 0 bases and J 2 bases, leaving 8 bases between the germline ends. Some clones are missing from TCRdb's copy, which holds only in-frame ones; the method was immunoSEQ multiplex PCR. The sample has hundreds of thousands of clones, almost 90% seen once. The receptor was isolated from a woman under 30 with acute COVID-19. This chain links TRBV11-2 with TRBJ1-5; D is undetermined. Sequencing used PBMCs or T cells enriched from blood (not recorded which). The CDR3 region has the DNA TGTGCCAGCAGCTTAGATGTGGGAGGCAATCAGCCCCAGCATTTT. Translation: CASSLDVGGNQPQHF.